This paragraph covers one TCR beta chain sequence. What it binds is not known. This record comes from a study of OX40 agonist ivuxolimab in advanced cancers. Turning to the study itself: In this cohort, patients received ivuxolimab, an agonistic anti-OX40 (CD134) antibody. The mean age was approximately 60 years, ranging from roughly 23 to 80, with about 87% of participants male. Patients achieving partial responses numbered three: one hepatocellular carcinoma case and two cutaneous melanoma cases.

TCRdb keeps only in-frame clones here, not all; method: immunoSEQ multiplex PCR. The sample has 19,000 or so clones; 83% are singletons. Notes on the study in general: Certain nonresponding patients likewise had low normalized T-cell clonal expansion.

The sequence was collected from an adult with an advanced solid tumor such as melanoma, head and neck, liver or kidney cancer. The sample consisted of CD4+ or CD8+ T cells sorted from blood, taken in a trial of the OX40 agonist ivuxolimab.

CDR3 bases: TGTGCCAGTAGTGACCTACCCGGGGAGCTGTTTTTT. Amino acid sequence: CASSDLPGELFF. V and J are TRBV19 and TRBJ2-2, with D unclear. Germline CDR1 is LNHDA and CDR2 is SQIVND (reference sequence). The CDR3 is 12 residues long. The V gene lost 5 bases and the J gene lost 6 bases, with 7 bases spanning the gap. Full variable domain (missing parts from reference TRBV19 and TRBJ2-2): DGGITQSPKYLFRKEGQNVTLSCEQNLNHDAMYWYRQDPGQGLRLIYYSQIVNDFQKGDIAEGYSVSREKKESFPLTVTSAQKNPTAFYLCASSDLPGELFFGEGSRLTVL.